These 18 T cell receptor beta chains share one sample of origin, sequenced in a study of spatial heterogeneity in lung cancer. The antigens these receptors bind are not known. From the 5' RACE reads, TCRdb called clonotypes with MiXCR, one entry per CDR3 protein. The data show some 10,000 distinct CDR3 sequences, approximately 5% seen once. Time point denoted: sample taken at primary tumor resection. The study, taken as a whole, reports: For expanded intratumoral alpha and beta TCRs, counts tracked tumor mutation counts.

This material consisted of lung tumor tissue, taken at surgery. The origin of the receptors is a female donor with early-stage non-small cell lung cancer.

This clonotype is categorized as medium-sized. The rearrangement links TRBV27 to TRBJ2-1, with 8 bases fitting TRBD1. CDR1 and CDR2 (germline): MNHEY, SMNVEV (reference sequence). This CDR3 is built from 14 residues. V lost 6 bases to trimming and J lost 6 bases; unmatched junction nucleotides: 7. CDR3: CASRDRDQVNEQFF. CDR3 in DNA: TGTGCCAGCAGGGACAGGGATCAGGTCAATGAGCAGTTCTTC.

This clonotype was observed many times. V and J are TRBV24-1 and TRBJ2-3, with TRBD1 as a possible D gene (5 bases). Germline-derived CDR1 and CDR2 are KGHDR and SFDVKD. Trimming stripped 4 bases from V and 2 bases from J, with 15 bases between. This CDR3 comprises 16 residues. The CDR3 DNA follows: TGTGCCACCAGTGACCCCCAGGGCCCCAACACAGATACGCAGTATTTT. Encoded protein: CATSDPQGPNTDTQYF.

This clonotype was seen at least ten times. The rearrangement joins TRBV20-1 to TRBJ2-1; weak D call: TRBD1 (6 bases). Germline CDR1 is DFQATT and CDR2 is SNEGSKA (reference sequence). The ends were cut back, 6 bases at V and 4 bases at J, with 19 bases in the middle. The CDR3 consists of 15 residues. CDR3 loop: CSAVQGNLRYNEQFF. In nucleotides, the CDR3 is TGCAGTGCAGTACAGGGCAACCTCCGATACAATGAGCAGTTCTTC.

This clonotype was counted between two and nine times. The CDR3 is CASGSSYEQYF. DNA for the CDR3: TGTGCCAGCGGTAGCTCCTACGAGCAGTACTTC. J is TRBJ2-7 and V is TRBV27, with D unclear. V was cut by 8 bases and J by 0 bases, with 5 bases left in between. Germline assignment: CDR1 MNHEY and CDR2 SMNVEV (reference sequence). The CDR3 loop spans 11 amino acids.

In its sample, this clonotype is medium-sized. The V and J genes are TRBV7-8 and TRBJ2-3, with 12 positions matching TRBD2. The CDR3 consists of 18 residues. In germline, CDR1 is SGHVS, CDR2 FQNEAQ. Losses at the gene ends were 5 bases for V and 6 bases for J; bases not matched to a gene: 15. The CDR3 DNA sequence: TGTGCCAGCAGCCCGGGAGGACTAGCGGGAAGTTCTGGGGATACGCAGTATTTT. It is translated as CASSPGGLAGSSGDTQYF. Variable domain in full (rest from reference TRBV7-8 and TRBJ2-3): GAGVSQSPRYKVAKRGQDVALRCDPISGHVSLFWYQQALGQGPEFLTYFQNEAQLDKSGLPSDRFFAERPEGSVSTLKIQRTQQEDSAVYLCASSPGGLAGSSGDTQYFGPGTRLTVL.

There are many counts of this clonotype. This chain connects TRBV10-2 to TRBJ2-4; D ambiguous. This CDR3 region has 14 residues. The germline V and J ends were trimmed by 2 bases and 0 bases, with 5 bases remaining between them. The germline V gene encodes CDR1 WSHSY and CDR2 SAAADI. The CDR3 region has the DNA TGCGCCAGCAGTGAGGCCCAAGCCAAAAACATTCAGTACTTC. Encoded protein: CASSEAQAKNIQYF.

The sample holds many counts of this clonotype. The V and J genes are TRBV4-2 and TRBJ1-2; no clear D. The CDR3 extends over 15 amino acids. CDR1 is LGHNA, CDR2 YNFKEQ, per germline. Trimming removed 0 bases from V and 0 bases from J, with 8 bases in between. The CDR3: CASSQDRTSNYGYTF. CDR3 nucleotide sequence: TGTGCCAGCAGCCAAGACCGGACCTCTAACTATGGCTACACCTTC.

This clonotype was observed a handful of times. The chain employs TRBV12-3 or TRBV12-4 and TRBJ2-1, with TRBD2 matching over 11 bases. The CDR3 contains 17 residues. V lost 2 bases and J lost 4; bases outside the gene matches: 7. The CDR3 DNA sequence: TGTGCCAGCAGTTTAATAATAGCGGGAGGGGCGTACAATGAGCAGTTCTTC. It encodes CASSLIIAGGAYNEQFF.

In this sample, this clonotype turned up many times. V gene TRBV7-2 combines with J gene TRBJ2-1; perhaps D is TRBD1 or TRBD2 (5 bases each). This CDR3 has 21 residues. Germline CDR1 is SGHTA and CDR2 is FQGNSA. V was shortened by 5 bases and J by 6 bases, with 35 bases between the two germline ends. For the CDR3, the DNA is TGTGCCAGCAGCCTAGACAGACTACTCACTCCAACATGGGGTCAGTTCAATGAGCAGTTCTTC. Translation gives CASSLDRLLTPTWGQFNEQFF.

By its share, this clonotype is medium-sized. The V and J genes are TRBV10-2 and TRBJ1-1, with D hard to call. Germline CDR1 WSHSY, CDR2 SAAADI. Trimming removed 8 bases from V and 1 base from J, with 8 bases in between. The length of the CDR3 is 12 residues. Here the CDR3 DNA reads TGCGCCAGCTGGGAAGGGAACACTGAAGCTTTCTTT. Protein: CASWEGNTEAFF.

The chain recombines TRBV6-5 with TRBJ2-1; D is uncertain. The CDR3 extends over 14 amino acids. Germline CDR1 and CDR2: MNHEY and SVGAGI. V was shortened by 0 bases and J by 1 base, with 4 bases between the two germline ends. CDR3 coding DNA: TGTGCCAGCAGTTACTCGAATTCCTACAATGAGCAGTTCTTC. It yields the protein CASSYSNSYNEQFF.

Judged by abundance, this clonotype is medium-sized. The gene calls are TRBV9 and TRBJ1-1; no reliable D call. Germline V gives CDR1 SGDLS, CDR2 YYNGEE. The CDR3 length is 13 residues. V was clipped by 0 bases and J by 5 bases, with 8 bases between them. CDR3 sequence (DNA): TGTGCCAGCAGCGTAGCCCTGGAGACTGAAGCTTTCTTT. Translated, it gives CASSVALETEAFF.

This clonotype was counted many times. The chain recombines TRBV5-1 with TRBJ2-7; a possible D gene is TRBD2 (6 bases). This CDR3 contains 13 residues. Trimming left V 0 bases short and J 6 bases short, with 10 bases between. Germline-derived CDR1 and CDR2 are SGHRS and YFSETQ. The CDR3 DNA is TGCGCCAGCAGCTTGGCCCTAGCGAGCGAGCAGTACTTC. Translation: CASSLALASEQYF.

The CDR3 bases are TGCAGTGCTAGAGCACCATCTGTCTATGGCTACACCTTC. It is translated as CSARAPSVYGYTF. The chain recombines TRBV20-1 with TRBJ1-2; the D is unclear. CDR1 and CDR2 from the germline V gene are DFQATT and SNEGSKA (reference sequence). V was shortened by 1 base and J by 4 bases, with 10 bases between the two germline ends. The CDR3 has 13 residues.

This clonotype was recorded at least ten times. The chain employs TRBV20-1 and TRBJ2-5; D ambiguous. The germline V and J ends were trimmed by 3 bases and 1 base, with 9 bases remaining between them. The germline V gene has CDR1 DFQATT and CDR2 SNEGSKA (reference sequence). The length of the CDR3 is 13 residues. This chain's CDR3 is CSASFQLQETQYF. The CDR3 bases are TGCAGTGCTAGCTTTCAGCTCCAAGAGACCCAGTACTTC.

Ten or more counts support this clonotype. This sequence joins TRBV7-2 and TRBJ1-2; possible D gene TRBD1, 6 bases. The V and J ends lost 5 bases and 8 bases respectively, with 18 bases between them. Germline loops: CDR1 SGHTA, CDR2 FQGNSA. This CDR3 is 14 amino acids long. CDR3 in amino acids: CASSQYRDTTGYTF. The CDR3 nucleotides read TGTGCCAGCAGCCAATACCGGGACACAACGGGCTACACCTTC.

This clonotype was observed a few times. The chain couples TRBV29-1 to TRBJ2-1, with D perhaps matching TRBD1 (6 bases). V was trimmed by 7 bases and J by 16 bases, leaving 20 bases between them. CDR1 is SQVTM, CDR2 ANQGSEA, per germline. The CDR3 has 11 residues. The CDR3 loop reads CSAPEGVEQFF. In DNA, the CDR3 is TGCAGCGCCCCCGAGGGGGTAGAACAATTCTTC.

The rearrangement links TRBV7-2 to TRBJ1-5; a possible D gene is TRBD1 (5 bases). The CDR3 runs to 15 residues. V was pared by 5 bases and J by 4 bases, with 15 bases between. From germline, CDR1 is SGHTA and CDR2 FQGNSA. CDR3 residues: CASSPGTGENQPQHF. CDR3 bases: TGTGCCAGCAGCCCTGGGACGGGAGAGAATCAGCCCCAGCATTTT.